Below, one T cell receptor (beta chain) is given with its context. Which antigen it targets is not known. The input lacks base qualities; no much larger clone sits a single base away. CDR1 and CDR2 are drawn from the germline V gene: SQVTM, ANQGSEA. Spanning cysteine to phenylalanine, the CDR3 consists of 14 amino acids. Only CDR3 DNA remains: 42 bases, in frame from the first base. The entry originates in a study of cytomegalovirus exposure and HLA in healthy donors (dated by TCRdb to the late 2010s). About the investigation overall: In an earlier analysis of 550 to 750 of the donors, around 300 Gb of sequence data and approximately 120 million unique TCR beta sequences from 150 million to 200 million T cells were reported. HLA typing covered class I and class II loci at four-digit resolution. In addition to the first cohort of 666 subjects, a separate validation cohort of approximately 120 different subjects was used. To predict cytomegalovirus infection status, the study brought together high-throughput TCR immunosequencing, statistical association of individual TCRs with disease status, and machine learning. Around 320 gigabases of sequencing data and 70 million to 100 million unique TCR sequences were included in an early release covering several hundred HLA-typed donors. Rather than using new phenotypic data, the later analysis identified candidate immune exposures from TCR beta sequences and from how often those sequences occurred across donors. An earlier analysis of approximately 640 of the donors applied high-throughput TCR beta sequencing to assess whether each TCR beta V gene segment acted as functional or pseudogenic. A later analysis re-analyzed previously published TCR beta repertoires from 660 or so donors and added high-resolution HLA genotyping to study TCR occurrence patterns. The T cell repertoires of 700 or so subjects were profiled by immunosequencing and related to cytomegalovirus serostatus. Typing coverage varied by locus: roughly 629-640 donors for A, B, C, DRB1 and DQB1; approximately 500 for DQA1; 606 for DPA1; roughly 450 for DPB1. The aim of the study was to test whether cataloging public T cell receptors could identify signatures of past pathogen exposure. Every repertoire in the discovery cohort had been generated on one and the same sequencing platform. A later genetic analysis took genome-wide SNP genotypes for about 55% of the roughly 670 donors and used that subset as a discovery cohort. Donor age, sex, ethnicity and CMV serostatus were collected together with the repertoire data. Because of strong linkage in the cohort, a handful of DR-DQ haplotypes were treated as single units for association and clustering. On average, over 200,000 unique TCR beta nucleotide sequences were sequenced per donor among more than 350 genotyped donors of the cohort, with around 19% of those sequences being non-productive. Of the roughly 420 genotyped donors, 75% to 85% were placed in the genetic ancestry cluster associated with self-reported Caucasian donors. Findings and caveats that apply to the study as a whole: A later analysis found that TCR association rates varied across HLA loci, with DRB1 alleles showing the most associated TCRs and HLA-C alleles the fewest. In an earlier analysis of approximately 600 of the donors, most TCR beta V segments were observed in productive rearrangements about 90% or about 30% of the time, broadly matching IMGT annotations. Because HLA typing was missing for some donors at each locus, association tests included only the typed subset. In this cohort, only TCR beta chains were sequenced, and detectable features were limited by the absence of alpha or paired-chain data. Most CMV-associated TCR beta chains appeared to be HLA-restricted in a later analysis, and the HLA associations seemed to be driven largely by CMV exposure. A few of the identified cytomegalovirus-associated TCR beta chains were confirmed in vitro to be specific for cytomegalovirus antigens. Correlated functional status among segregating V segments might reflect linkage disequilibrium, but an unknown experimental factor could not be ruled out. A later analysis reported that several top co-occurrence clusters appeared linked to parvovirus B19, influenza, CMV and Epstein-Barr virus. Some IMGT-functional V segments, including TRBV6-2 and TRBV6-3, could not be told apart with the 87-base-pair reads, so those segments were excluded. The study listed 150 to 200 TCR beta chains as associated with cytomegalovirus. V-gene and J-gene trimming of TCR beta chains was associated with a missense DCLRE1C variant in a later genetic analysis, and the association was replicated in an independent cohort. A later analysis associated 15,000 to 20,000 TCR beta sequences with specific HLA alleles at a false discovery rate of 0.05. When HLA alleles, especially DR and DQ, strongly co-occurred, TCR associations were difficult to assign to individual alleles. According to a later genetic analysis, donors in an Asian-associated ancestry cluster had fewer N-insertions in productive TCRs than the approximately 700-donor mean. CMV serostatus was the only immune exposure information available for the cohort. A later analysis found that HLA-associated TCR beta chains were more clonally expanded and had lower generation probabilities than equally common non-associated chains. Fewer than 20 rarely observed V segments, including chromosome 9 orphons, were excluded from the earlier analysis of a few hundred of the donors because counts were too low. A further reported finding was that TCR beta sequences accurately predicted the HLA-A and HLA-B alleles for most subjects in the first cohort. The classifier was reported to diagnose cytomegalovirus status with high specificity and sensitivity in both the original cohort and the validation cohort. The sequencing pipeline was judged likely to have produced a cluster of highly shared sequence variants as a technical artifact. The presence/absence analyses assumed that sequencing depth was roughly uniform across donors, and that assumption may not be true. The authors suggested that the approach could potentially be generalized to other disease states and immunological phenotypes. Most TCR sequences were observed very rarely across donors, whereas some public TCRs were present in many individuals.

Libraries were constructed by the immunoSEQ multiplex PCR assay. The multiplex PCR relied on a mix of 60 forward primers for TCR Vbeta segments and 13 reverse primers for TCR Jbeta segments. The CDR3 region of rearranged TCR beta genes was amplified from genomic DNA by a multiplex PCR assay. The Illumina HiSeq System was used to sequence the amplified TCR beta libraries as 87-base-pair reads. In the original analysis: A later analysis tallied 75 million to 85 million unique TCR beta chains across the 666 repertoires, and about 12 million of those chains were shared by two or more donors. A nearest-neighbor algorithm error-corrected the raw reads and collapsed the reads into unique sequences, merging closely related sequences to remove PCR and sequencing errors. Alignment of CDR3 sequences to IMGT reference sequences was used to assign V, D and J gene segments. Each retained sequence needed at least a six-nucleotide match to both a V gene segment and a J gene segment. A rearrangement was called productive if the CDR3 had no stop codons and remained in frame with V and J, and every other rearrangement was called non-productive. Following IMGT convention, CDR3 was defined as the stretch from the second conserved V-encoded cysteine up to the conserved J-encoded phenylalanine. The earlier analysis of some 600 of the donors excluded sequences that lacked an unambiguous match to a single V gene segment. An earlier analysis of a few hundred of the donors called V segments functional above 56.7% productive rearrangements and segregating when the between-donor standard deviation exceeded 5%. A statistical classification framework was built to diagnose cytomegalovirus status from the catalog of TCR beta chain sequences. In a later analysis, V and J genes were assigned by comparing TCR nucleotide sequences against IMGT/GENE-DB human TR gene sequences. The TCRdist pipeline was used in a later analysis to assign CDR3 sequences and most-parsimonious VDJ recombination scenarios. In a later analysis, each TCR beta chain was defined by its CDR3 amino acid sequence together with its V-gene family, and reads lacking a unique V-gene family were excluded. In a later analysis, fewer than 650 highly shared, low-generation-probability nucleotide sequences were removed to address suspected cross-contamination and a sequencing artifact. For each public chain, a later analysis derived a clonal expansion index from normalized ranks of inferred template counts within each repertoire. A later analysis computed generation probabilities with a VDJ recombination model fitted to out-of-frame rearrangements, and checked the results against IGoR. Hypergeometric tests were used in a later analysis to score TCR-TCR, TCR-HLA and TCR-CMV co-occurrence, with a repertoire-size bias correction applied to the TCR pairs. A later analysis estimated false discovery rates by permuting HLA or CMV assignments 20 times. A later analysis grouped co-occurring TCRs with DBSCAN, adding TCRdist sequence similarity when clustering within HLA-allele-positive subsets. Repertoires with fewer than 30,000 or more than 120,000 public chains were left out of co-occurrence clustering, as were four to six repertoires with anomalous nucleotide sharing. Drawn from immuneACCESS, this table holds only the in-frame rearrangements with V and J called that TCRdb kept. Clones are partly lost; checked studies trace under half to an unresolved V gene and leave the rest unexplained. D and trimming were read from the DNA, whereas the V and J calls and clone size are those reported in that table. Recorded for this sample are some 98,000 clones; 80% to 85% of them occurred a single time. The top ten constitute 1.4% of the sample.

In total, approximately 690 healthy bone marrow donors made up the cohort. At the time of sampling, all cohort members were nominally healthy, though unrecorded immune exposures were likely present. The donor tested CMV seronegative and was one of the 352 seronegative cohort members. A peripheral blood sample was collected from each donor, and TCR beta sequencing was performed on peripheral blood mononuclear cells. Genomic DNA was extracted from the blood cell samples with the Qiagen DNeasy Blood Extraction Kit. The rearrangement combines TRBV29-1 with TRBJ2-7; 8 middle bases align to TRBD1. Gene TRBJ2-5 matches the end of the DNA better, so the J call may be wrong. This sequence originates from a man aged 35 to 55 in good health and CMV-seronegative. Sequenced input: PBMCs. The CDR3 protein sequence reads: CSVEDLDGTGTQYF. The DNA sequence reads TGCAGCGTTGAAGATCTCGACGGGACAGGGACCCAGTACTTC.